This T cell receptor (beta chain) was obtained from a study of early T cells in non-severe SARS-CoV-2 infection. Study overall: RNA in bulk from unsorted whole blood was sequenced, and chains were unpaired. Overall study results and limits: Matches to VDJdb favored anti-spike CD8 responses and missed private and CD4 specificities.

This clonotype was seen repeatedly, ten times or more. Its target is not known. Individual cDNA molecules received unique molecular identifiers during library preparation. MiXCR, applied by TCRdb to the 5' RACE reads, yields one record per CDR3 protein. The table has under 90,000 distinct CDR3 sequences, 13% seen once. The V and J ends lost 4 bases and 0 bases, in that order; junction bases with no gene match: 8. The CDR3 extends over 16 amino acids. Germline V gives CDR1 LGHDT, CDR2 YNNKEL (reference sequence). The clonotype was recovered from an adult who was a healthcare worker with PCR-confirmed SARS-CoV-2 infection or an uninfected control (not recorded which). The sequencing sample was made of whole blood. The chain is built from TRBV3-1 and TRBJ1-1, with 7 positions matching TRBD1. The DNA for the CDR3 is TGTGCCAGCAGCCGACAGGGCCCGTCGTTGAACACTGAAGCTTTCTTT. This gives the protein CASSRQGPSLNTEAFF.